This T cell receptor beta chain was identified in a study of blood T cell repertoires in COVID-19. Sequenced by immunoSEQ multiplex PCR; TCRdb stores in-frame clones only, minus some. The table includes 200,000 to 250,000 clones, approximately 90% detected once. V lost 9 bases to trimming and J lost 0 bases, with 15 bases between them. The CDR3 has 15 amino acids. Germline-derived CDR1 and CDR2 are WNHNN and SYGVQD (reference sequence). Followed over time, Seattle patients had been enrolled while infection was active. V usage is TRBV10-1 and J usage is TRBJ2-1; D is perhaps TRBD1 (5 bases). The sequence was obtained from a man aged 25 to 40 with COVID-19, enrolled during active disease. The sequenced sample consisted of peripheral blood. The CDR3 loop is CARRRQRLSYNEQFF. CDR3 sequence (DNA): TGCGCCAGAAGAAGACAGCGACTCTCCTACAATGAGCAGTTCTTC.